The rows below give T cell receptor beta chains drawn from one sample of a study of blood T cell repertoires in COVID-19. The assay was immunoSEQ multiplex PCR, and TCRdb's table has in-frame clones only and misses some. This sample has over 200,000 clones, with approximately 89% found just once. The sample comprised PBMCs or T cells enriched from blood (not recorded which). The origin of the receptors is a woman in her 30s who had been exposed to COVID-19. Both conserved end residues are part of each CDR3. D genes are given only for firm matches. Rows may omit the clone size; those that give it use once, few, many or a size class.

V gene,J gene,clone size,D gene,CDR3 length,CDR3 protein,CDR3 DNA
TRBV2,TRBJ2-3,.,TRBD2,18,CASSEMREGLISTDTQYF,TGTGCCAGCAGTGAAATGCGGGAGGGCCTCATATCGACAGATACGCAGTATTTT
TRBV29-1,TRBJ1-2,.,.,13,CSVTRGADYGYTF,TGCAGCGTCACCAGGGGAGCGGACTATGGCTACACCTTC
TRBV25-1,TRBJ1-1,.,.,15,CASSEYGQSNTEAFF,TGTGCCAGCAGTGAATACGGACAATCGAACACTGAAGCTTTCTTT
TRBV20-1,TRBJ2-1,.,TRBD2,15,CSASASGGRYNEQFF,TGCAGTGCTAGTGCTAGCGGAGGGAGATACAATGAGCAGTTCTTC
TRBV9,TRBJ1-3,once,.,15,CASSVDGRPGNTIYF,TGTGCCAGCAGCGTAGATGGCCGTCCTGGAAACACCATATATTTT
TRBV28,TRBJ1-5,.,TRBD1,15,CASSVDRGPSQPQHF,TGTGCCAGCAGTGTTGACAGGGGGCCGAGTCAGCCCCAGCATTTT
TRBV5-1,TRBJ2-1,.,.,13,CASSLFTDNEQFF,TGCGCCAGCAGCTTGTTTACGGACAATGAGCAGTTCTTC
TRBV30,TRBJ1-2,.,.,8,CAWSGTLF,TGTGCCTGGAGTGGGACTCTTTTC
TRBV19,TRBJ2-2,.,TRBD2,14,CASRTSGYTGELFF,TGTGCCAGTAGAACTAGCGGGTACACCGGGGAGCTGTTTTTT
TRBV9,TRBJ2-2,few,.,16,CASSAFGLSSTGELFF,TGTGCCAGCAGCGCTTTCGGACTGTCTTCCACCGGGGAGCTGTTTTTT
TRBV7-9,TRBJ1-4,.,.,15,CASSLNLPGAGKLFF,TGTGCCAGCAGCTTAAATCTACCAGGGGCCGGAAAACTGTTTTTT
TRBV29-1,TRBJ2-2,.,TRBD2,13,CSGGLANTGELFF,TGCAGCGGGGGACTAGCGAACACCGGGGAGCTGTTTTTT
TRBV7-3,TRBJ1-5,few,.,13,CASSLYGGGPQHF,TGTGCCAGCAGCTTATATGGGGGGGGACCCCAGCATTTT
TRBV4-1,TRBJ1-5,.,TRBD1,15,CASSQNPTGAQPQHF,TGCGCCAGCAGCCAAAACCCCACAGGGGCTCAGCCCCAGCATTTT
TRBV15,TRBJ1-5,.,TRBD1,16,CATSWGQLGSNQPQHF,TGTGCCACCAGCTGGGGACAGCTAGGTAGCAATCAGCCCCAGCATTTT
TRBV5-4,TRBJ2-3,.,.,12,CASSLFTDTQYF,TGTGCCAGCAGCCTCTTTACAGATACGCAGTATTTT
TRBV27,TRBJ2-1,.,TRBD2,18,CASSQDPGTSGRVDEQFF,TGTGCCAGCAGCCAGGACCCCGGGACTAGCGGGAGGGTGGATGAGCAGTTCTTC
TRBV28,TRBJ2-1,.,.,15,CASIGSTNSYNEQFF,TGTGCCAGCATAGGTTCGACTAACTCCTACAATGAGCAGTTCTTC
TRBV6-5,TRBJ1-1,.,.,14,CASSYGPYRNEAFF,TGTGCCAGCAGTTACGGACCCTACAGGAATGAAGCTTTCTTT
TRBV18,TRBJ2-3,once,TRBD2,19,CASSPGLAGGPSGTDTQYF,TGTGCCAGCTCACCCGGACTAGCGGGAGGGCCCTCAGGAACAGATACGCAGTATTTT
TRBV5-1,TRBJ2-7,.,TRBD2,16,CASSPLKTSGSYEQYF,TGCGCCAGCAGCCCTCTGAAGACTAGCGGGAGCTACGAGCAGTACTTC
TRBV21-1,TRBJ1-2,.,.,14,CASSKDGRPYGYTF,TGTGCCAGCAGCAAAGATGGCAGGCCCTATGGCTACACCTTC
TRBV7-9,TRBJ1-3,.,.,15,CASSLGGISGNTIYF,TGTGCCAGCAGCTTGGGGGGTATCTCTGGAAACACCATATATTTT
TRBV29-1,TRBJ1-1,.,.,12,CTGRSPNTEAFF,TGCACTGGCAGATCACCGAACACTGAAGCTTTCTTT
TRBV5-4,TRBJ2-7,.,TRBD1,14,CASSQGQGWYEQYF,TGTGCCAGCAGCCAAGGACAGGGATGGTACGAGCAGTACTTC
TRBV12-3/TRBV12-4,TRBJ2-7,.,TRBD1,13,CASSGQGSNEQYF,TGTGCCAGCAGTGGACAGGGTAGTAACGAGCAGTACTTC
TRBV5-1,TRBJ2-3,once,TRBD2,16,CASSLVGGRAVDTQYF,TGCGCCAGCAGCTTGGTTGGCGGGAGGGCCGTAGATACGCAGTATTTT
TRBV19,TRBJ1-1,.,.,14,CASSTTRQNTEAFF,TGTGCCAGTAGTACCACCCGACAGAACACTGAAGCTTTCTTT
TRBV23-1,TRBJ1-5,.,.,15,CASSQSGGGNQPQHF,TGCGCCAGCAGTCAATCGGGAGGGGGCAATCAGCCCCAGCATTTT
TRBV5-6,TRBJ2-6,.,.,17,CASRSIQGNAGANVLTF,TGTGCCAGCCGGAGCATACAGGGTAATGCTGGGGCCAACGTCCTGACTTTC
TRBV6-1,TRBJ1-1,.,.,15,CASSEGPSRRTEAFF,TGTGCCAGCAGTGAAGGACCCTCGCGGCGGACTGAAGCTTTCTTT
TRBV24-1,TRBJ1-3,.,.,18,CATSDPPVSPNSGNTIYF,TGTGCCACCAGTGACCCCCCAGTCAGTCCCAACTCTGGAAACACCATATATTTT
TRBV5-1,TRBJ1-1,.,.,14,CASSLGAGNTEAFF,TGCGCCAGCAGCTTGGGTGCAGGGAACACTGAAGCTTTCTTT
TRBV5-1,TRBJ1-6,.,.,15,CASSLLDKEGSPLHF,TGCGCCAGCAGCCTCCTGGACAAGGAGGGTTCACCCCTCCACTTT
TRBV5-5,TRBJ2-7,.,.,12,CASSLGRSEQYF,TGTGCCAGCAGCTTGGGGAGGTCAGAGCAGTACTTC
TRBV28,TRBJ2-7,.,TRBD2,14,CASGTGTRAYEQYF,TGTGCCAGCGGTACCGGGACTAGGGCTTACGAGCAGTACTTC
TRBV18,TRBJ1-4,.,.,14,CASSLDSAFEKLFF,TGTGCCAGCTCTCTGGACAGTGCTTTTGAAAAACTGTTTTTT
TRBV3-1/TRBV3-2,TRBJ2-7,.,TRBD2,14,CASSLGLARYEQYF,TGTGCCAGCAGCCTAGGACTAGCTCGATACGAGCAGTACTTC
TRBV7-9,TRBJ1-2,once,.,11,CAGWGVGGYTF,TGTGCCGGCTGGGGGGTAGGTGGCTACACCTTC
TRBV5-4,TRBJ2-3,.,.,17,CASSLASGGYRTDTQYF,TGTGCCAGCAGCTTGGCCTCAGGCGGGTATCGCACAGATACGCAGTATTTT
TRBV24-1,TRBJ2-2,.,TRBD1,13,CATSLRGTGELFF,TGTGCCACCAGTCTCAGGGGGACCGGGGAGCTGTTTTTT
TRBV2,TRBJ1-2,once,.,13,CASSVWGRDGYTF,TGTGCCAGCAGTGTGTGGGGGCGCGACGGCTACACCTTC
TRBV28,TRBJ2-5,.,.,17,CASSFGISTGGEETQYF,TGTGCCAGCAGTTTCGGGATCTCCACCGGTGGGGAAGAGACCCAGTACTTC
TRBV6-5,TRBJ1-2,.,TRBD1,14,CASREDRGFAGYTF,TGTGCCAGCAGGGAGGACAGGGGATTCGCTGGCTACACCTTC
TRBV29-1,TRBJ2-7,.,TRBD2,12,CSVGSSGYEQYF,TGCAGCGTTGGGTCTAGCGGGTACGAGCAGTACTTC
TRBV11-2,TRBJ1-4,.,.,16,CASSLDRVATNEKLFF,TGTGCCAGCAGCTTAGATCGGGTCGCAACTAATGAAAAACTGTTTTTT
TRBV4-1,TRBJ2-2,many,.,15,CASSQSGWNTGELFF,TGCGCCAGCAGCCAGAGCGGGTGGAACACCGGGGAGCTGTTTTTT
TRBV28,TRBJ1-1,.,.,17,CASQEKQGPLKNTEAFF,TGTGCCAGCCAAGAAAAGCAGGGGCCCCTTAAGAACACTGAAGCTTTCTTT
TRBV28,TRBJ2-1,.,TRBD2,15,CASSLSREGRGEQFF,TGTGCCAGCAGTTTGTCACGGGAGGGCCGCGGTGAGCAGTTCTTC
TRBV28,TRBJ1-1,once,.,15,CASSPAQGPGTEAFF,TGTGCCAGCAGTCCAGCACAGGGTCCGGGCACTGAAGCTTTCTTT
TRBV7-9,TRBJ1-2,few,.,15,CASSRLGQINYGYTF,TGTGCCAGCAGCCGACTTGGACAGATTAACTATGGCTACACCTTC
TRBV18,TRBJ1-5,.,TRBD1,15,CASSPGTGVGQPQHF,TGTGCCAGCTCACCCGGGACAGGGGTTGGACAGCCCCAGCATTTT